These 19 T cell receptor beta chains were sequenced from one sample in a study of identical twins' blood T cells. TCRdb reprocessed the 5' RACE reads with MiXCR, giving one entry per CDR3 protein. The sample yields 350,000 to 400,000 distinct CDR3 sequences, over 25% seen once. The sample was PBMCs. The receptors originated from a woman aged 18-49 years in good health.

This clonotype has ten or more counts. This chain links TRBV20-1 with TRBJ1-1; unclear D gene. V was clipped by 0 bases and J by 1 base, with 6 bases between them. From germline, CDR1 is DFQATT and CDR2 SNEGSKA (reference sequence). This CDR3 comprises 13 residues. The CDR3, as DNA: TGCAGTGCTAGAGATCGGGGGAACACTGAAGCTTTCTTT. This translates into CSARDRGNTEAFF.

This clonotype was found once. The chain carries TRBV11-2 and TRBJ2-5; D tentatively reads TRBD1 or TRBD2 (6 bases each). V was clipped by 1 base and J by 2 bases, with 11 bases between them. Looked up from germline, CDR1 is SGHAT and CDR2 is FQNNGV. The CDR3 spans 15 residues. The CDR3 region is CASSLVAGQQETQYF. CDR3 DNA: TGTGCCAGCAGCTTAGTGGCGGGACAACAAGAGACCCAGTACTTC.

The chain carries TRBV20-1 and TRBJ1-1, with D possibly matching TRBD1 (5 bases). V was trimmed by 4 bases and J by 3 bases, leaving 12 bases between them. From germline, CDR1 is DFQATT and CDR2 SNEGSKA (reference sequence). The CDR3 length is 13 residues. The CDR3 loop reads CSATPPGHTEAFF. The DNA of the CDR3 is TGCAGTGCTACCCCTCCGGGACACACTGAAGCTTTCTTT.

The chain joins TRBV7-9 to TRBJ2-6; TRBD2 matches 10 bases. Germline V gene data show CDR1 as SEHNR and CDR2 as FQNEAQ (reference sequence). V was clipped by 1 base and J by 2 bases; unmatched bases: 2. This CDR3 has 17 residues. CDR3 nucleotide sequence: TGTGCCAGCAGCTTAGGTCTAGCGGGAGCTGGGGCCAACGTCCTGACTTTC. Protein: CASSLGLAGAGANVLTF.

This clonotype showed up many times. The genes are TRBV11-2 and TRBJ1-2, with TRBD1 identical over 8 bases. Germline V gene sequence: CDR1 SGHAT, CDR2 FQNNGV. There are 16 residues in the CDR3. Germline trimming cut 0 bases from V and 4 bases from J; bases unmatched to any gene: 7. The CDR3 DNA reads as TGTGCCAGCAGCTTAGATTTGAACAGGGGGGCCTATGGCTACACCTTC. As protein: CASSLDLNRGAYGYTF.

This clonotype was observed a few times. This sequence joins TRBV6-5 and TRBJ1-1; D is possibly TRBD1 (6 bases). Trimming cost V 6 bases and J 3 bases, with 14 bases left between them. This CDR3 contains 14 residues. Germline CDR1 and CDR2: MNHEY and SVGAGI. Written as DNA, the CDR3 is TGTGCCAGCAGAACAGGGTCGGTGGACACTGAAGCTTTCTTT. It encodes CASRTGSVDTEAFF.

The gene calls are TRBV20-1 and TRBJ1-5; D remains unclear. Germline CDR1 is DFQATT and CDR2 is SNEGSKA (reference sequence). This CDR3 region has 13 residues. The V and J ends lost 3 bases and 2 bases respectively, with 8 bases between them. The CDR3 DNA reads TGCAGTGCTAGCGACGCTGGCAATCAGCCCCAGCATTTT. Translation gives CSASDAGNQPQHF.

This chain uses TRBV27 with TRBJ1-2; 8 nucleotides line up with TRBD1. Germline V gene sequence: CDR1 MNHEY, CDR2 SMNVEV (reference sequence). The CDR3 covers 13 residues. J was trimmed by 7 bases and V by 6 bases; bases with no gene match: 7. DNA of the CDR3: TGTGCCAGCAGCGCAGGGGGCTCGGCTGGCTACACCTTC. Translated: CASSAGGSAGYTF.

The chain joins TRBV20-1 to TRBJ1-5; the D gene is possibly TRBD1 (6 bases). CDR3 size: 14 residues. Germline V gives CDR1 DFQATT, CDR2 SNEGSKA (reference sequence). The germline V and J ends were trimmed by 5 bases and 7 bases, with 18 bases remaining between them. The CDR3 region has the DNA TGCAGTGCTGGTAAGGCCGGGGGCGGACAGCCCCAGCATTTT. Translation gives CSAGKAGGGQPQHF.

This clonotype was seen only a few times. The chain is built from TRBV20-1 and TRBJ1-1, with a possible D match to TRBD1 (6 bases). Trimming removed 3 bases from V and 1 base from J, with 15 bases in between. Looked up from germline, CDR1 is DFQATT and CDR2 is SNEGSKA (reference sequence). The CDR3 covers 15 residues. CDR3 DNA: TGCAGTGCTAGGGTTTCCGGGACAAGGAACACTGAAGCTTTCTTT. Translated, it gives CSARVSGTRNTEAFF.

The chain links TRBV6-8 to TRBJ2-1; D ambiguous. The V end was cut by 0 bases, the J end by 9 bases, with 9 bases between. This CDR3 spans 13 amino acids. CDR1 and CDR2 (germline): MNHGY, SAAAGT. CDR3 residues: CASSYSHLGEQFF. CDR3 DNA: TGTGCCAGCAGTTACTCGCATTTGGGTGAGCAGTTCTTC.

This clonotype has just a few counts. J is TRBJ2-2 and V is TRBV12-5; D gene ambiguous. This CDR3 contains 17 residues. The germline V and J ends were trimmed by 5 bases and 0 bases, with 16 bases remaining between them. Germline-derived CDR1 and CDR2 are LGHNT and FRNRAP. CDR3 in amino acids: CASGDLIPLANTGELFF. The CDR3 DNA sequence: TGTGCTAGTGGTGACCTGATCCCCCTCGCGAACACCGGGGAGCTGTTTTTT. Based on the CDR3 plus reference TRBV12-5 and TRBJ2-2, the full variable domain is DARVTQTPRHKVTEMGQEVTMRCQPILGHNTVFWYRQTMMQGLELLAYFRNRAPLDDSGMPKDRFSAEMPDATLATLKIQPSEPRDSAVYFCASGDLIPLANTGELFFGEGSRLTVL.

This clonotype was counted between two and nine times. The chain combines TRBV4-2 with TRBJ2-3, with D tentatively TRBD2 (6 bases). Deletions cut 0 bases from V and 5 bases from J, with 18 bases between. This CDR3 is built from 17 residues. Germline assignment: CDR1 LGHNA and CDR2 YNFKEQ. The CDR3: CASSQEPGLQGRDTQYF. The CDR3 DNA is TGTGCCAGCAGCCAAGAACCGGGACTCCAAGGAAGAGATACGCAGTATTTT.

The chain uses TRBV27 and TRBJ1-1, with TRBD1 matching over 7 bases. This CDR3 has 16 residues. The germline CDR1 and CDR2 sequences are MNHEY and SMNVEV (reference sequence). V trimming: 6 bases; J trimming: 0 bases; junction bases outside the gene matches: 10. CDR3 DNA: TGTGCCAGCAGAACGACAGGGTTCGGTATGAACACTGAAGCTTTCTTT. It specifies CASRTTGFGMNTEAFF.

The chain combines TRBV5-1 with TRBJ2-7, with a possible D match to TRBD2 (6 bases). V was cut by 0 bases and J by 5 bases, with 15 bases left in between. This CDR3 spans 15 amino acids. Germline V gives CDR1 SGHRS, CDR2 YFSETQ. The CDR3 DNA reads TGCGCCAGCAGCTTGGGGGGGACTGTTGGGAACGAGCAGTACTTC. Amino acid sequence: CASSLGGTVGNEQYF.

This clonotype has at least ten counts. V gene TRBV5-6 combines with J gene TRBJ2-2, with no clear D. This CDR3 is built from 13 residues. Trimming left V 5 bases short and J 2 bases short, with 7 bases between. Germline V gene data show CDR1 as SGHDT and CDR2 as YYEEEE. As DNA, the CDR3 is TGTGCCAGCAGAGGAAGAAACACCGGGGAGCTGTTTTTT. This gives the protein CASRGRNTGELFF.

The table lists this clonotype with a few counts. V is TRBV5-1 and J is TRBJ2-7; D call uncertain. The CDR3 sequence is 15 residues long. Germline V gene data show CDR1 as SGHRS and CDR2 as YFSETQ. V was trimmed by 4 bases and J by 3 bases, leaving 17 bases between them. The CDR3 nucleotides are TGCGCCAGCAGCCGAGAGGCCCGGATAGGCTACGAGCAGTACTTC. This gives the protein CASSREARIGYEQYF.

CDR3 amino acids: CSAPGGRMNTEAFF. The CDR3 DNA reads as TGCAGTGCTCCTGGGGGACGGATGAACACTGAAGCTTTCTTT. The chain uses TRBV20-1 and TRBJ1-1; D is possibly TRBD1 (5 bases). V lost 5 bases and J lost 0, with 13 bases in between. Germline-derived CDR1 and CDR2 are DFQATT and SNEGSKA (reference sequence). This CDR3 comprises 14 residues.

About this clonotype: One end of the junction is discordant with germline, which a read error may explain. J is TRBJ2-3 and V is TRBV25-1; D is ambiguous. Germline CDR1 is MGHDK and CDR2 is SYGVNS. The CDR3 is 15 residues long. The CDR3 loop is CVSTPRVGFTDTQYF. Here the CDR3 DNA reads TGTGTCAGCACCCCCCGGGTGGGGTTCACAGATACGCAGTATTTT.